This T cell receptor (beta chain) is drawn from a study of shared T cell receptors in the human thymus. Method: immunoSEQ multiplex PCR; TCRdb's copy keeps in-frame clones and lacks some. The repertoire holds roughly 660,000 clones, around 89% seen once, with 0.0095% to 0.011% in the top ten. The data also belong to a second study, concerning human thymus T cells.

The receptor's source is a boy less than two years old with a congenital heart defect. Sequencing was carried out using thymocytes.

CDR3 bases: TGTGCCAGCAGCCAAGACAGGACAGGGGGCAACACCGGGGAGCTGTTTTTT. Its protein is CASSQDRTGGNTGELFF. The genes are TRBV4-2 and TRBJ2-2; 11 bases are a match to TRBD1. With 0 bases clipped from V and 2 bases from J, the junction kept 2 bases outside the gene matches. CDR3 length equals 17 residues. Looked up from germline, CDR1 is LGHNA and CDR2 is YNFKEQ.